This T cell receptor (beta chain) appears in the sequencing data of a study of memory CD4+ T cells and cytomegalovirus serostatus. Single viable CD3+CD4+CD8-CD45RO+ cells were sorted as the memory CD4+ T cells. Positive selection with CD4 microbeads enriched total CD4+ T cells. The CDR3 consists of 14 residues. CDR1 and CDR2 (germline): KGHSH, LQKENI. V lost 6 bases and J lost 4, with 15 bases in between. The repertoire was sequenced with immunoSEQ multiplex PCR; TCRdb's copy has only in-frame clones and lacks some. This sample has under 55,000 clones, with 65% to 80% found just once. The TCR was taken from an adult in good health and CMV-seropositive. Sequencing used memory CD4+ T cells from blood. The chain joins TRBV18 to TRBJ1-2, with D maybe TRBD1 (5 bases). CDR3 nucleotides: TGTGCCAGCTCTCCGGGACCTACGGGCTATGGCTACACCTTC. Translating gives CASSPGPTGYGYTF. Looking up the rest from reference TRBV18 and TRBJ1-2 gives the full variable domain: NAGVMQNPRHLVRRRGQEARLRCSPMKGHSHVYWYRQLPEEGLKFMVYLQKENIIDESGMPKERFSAEFPKEGPSILRIQQVVRGDSAAYFCASSPGPTGYGYTFGSGTRLTVV.